This T cell receptor beta chain was captured in a study of shared clonotypes between healthy human individuals. The trim removed 4 bases at V and 3 bases at J, leaving 5 bases unmatched. The CDR3 is made up of 15 amino acids. From germline, CDR1 is SGHTA and CDR2 FQGNSA. Produced via immunoSEQ multiplex PCR; TCRdb's table is partial and in-frame only. The repertoire holds over a million clones, with roughly 96% as singletons. The TCR was taken from a man aged 25 to 40 in good health. The sequencing input was naive CD4+ T cells sorted from blood. Subset noted: CD45RA+ positively selected. The V call is TRBV7-2, the J call TRBJ2-3; TRBD2 aligns across 9 bases. CDR3 nucleotide sequence: TGTGCCAGCAGCTCCCAGAGCGGGAGGACAGATACGCAGTATTTT. It is translated as CASSSQSGRTDTQYF.